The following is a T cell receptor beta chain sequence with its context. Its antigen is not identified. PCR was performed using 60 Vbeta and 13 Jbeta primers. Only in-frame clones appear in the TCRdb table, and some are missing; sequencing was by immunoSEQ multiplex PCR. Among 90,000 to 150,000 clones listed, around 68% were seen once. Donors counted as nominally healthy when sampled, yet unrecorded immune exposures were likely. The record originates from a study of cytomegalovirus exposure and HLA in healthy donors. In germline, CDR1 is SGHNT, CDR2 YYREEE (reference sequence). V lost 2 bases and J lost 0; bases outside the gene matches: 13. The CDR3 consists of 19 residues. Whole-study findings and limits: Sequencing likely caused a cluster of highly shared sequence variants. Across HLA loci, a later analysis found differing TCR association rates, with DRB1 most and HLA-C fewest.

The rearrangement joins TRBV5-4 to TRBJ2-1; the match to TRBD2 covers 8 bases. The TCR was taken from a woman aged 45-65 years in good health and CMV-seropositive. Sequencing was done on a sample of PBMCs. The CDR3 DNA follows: TGTGCCAGCAGCTTTGAACGGTCGGGGGGGACGAGCTCCTACAATGAGCAGTTCTTC. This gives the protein CASSFERSGGTSSYNEQFF.